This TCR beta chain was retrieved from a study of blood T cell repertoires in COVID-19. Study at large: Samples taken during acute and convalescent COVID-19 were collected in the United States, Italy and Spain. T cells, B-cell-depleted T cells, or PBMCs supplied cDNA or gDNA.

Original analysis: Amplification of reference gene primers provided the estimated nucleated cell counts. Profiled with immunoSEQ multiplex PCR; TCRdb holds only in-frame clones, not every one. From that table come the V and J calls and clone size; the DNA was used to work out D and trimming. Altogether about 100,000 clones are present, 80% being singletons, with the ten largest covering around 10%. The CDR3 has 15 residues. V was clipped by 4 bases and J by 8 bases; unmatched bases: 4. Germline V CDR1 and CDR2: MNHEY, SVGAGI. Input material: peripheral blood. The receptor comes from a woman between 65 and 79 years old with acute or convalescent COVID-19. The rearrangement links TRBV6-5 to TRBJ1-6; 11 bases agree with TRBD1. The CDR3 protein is CASSSPDRGHSPLHF. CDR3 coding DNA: TGTGCCAGCAGTTCCCCGGACAGGGGGCATTCACCCCTCCACTTT.